This T cell receptor beta chain was sequenced during a study of blood T cell repertoires in COVID-19. As for the study in general: Sources were T cells, B-cell-depleted T cells, or PBMCs; the material itself was cDNA or gDNA.

As handled by the study authors: Reference gene primers were amplified, and this amplification served to estimate nucleated cell counts. Sequenced by immunoSEQ multiplex PCR; TCRdb stores in-frame clones only, minus some. From that table come the V and J calls and clone size; the DNA was used to work out D and trimming. Of a few hundred thousand clones in the sample, around 81% were seen once. Clinical histories supplied by participants themselves formed the basis of cohort assignment. Recovered participants had two consecutive negative NP/OP PCR tests, healthcare professional clearance, or symptom resolution. Trimming removed 4 bases at V and 4 bases at J, with 7 bases between. Germline CDR1 GTSNPN, CDR2 SVGIG (reference sequence). The CDR3 has 12 amino acids. This clone has only one observation.

The TCR sequence derives from a man aged 50-60 years who had recovered from COVID-19. The sample was PBMCs or T cells enriched from blood (not recorded which). The chain carries TRBV30 and TRBJ2-2; possibly TRBD1 for D (5 bases). CDR3 in amino acids: CAWNRRTGELFF. The CDR3 DNA is TGTGCCTGGAACAGGCGCACCGGGGAGCTGTTTTTT.